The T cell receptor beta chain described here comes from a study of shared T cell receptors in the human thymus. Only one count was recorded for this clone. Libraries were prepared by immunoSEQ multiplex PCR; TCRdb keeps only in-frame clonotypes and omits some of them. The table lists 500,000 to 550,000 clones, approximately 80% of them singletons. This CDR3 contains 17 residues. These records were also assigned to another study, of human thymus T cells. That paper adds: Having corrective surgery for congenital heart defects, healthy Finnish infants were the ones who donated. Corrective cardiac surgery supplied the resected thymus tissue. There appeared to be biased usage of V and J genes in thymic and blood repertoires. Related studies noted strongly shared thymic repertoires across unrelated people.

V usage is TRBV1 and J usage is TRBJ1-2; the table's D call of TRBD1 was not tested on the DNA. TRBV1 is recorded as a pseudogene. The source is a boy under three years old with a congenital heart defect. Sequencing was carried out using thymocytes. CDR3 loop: CTSSPNNFRHLNYGYTF. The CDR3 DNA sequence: TGCACCAGCAGCCCGAACAATTTTAGACACCTTAACTATGGCTACACCTTC.